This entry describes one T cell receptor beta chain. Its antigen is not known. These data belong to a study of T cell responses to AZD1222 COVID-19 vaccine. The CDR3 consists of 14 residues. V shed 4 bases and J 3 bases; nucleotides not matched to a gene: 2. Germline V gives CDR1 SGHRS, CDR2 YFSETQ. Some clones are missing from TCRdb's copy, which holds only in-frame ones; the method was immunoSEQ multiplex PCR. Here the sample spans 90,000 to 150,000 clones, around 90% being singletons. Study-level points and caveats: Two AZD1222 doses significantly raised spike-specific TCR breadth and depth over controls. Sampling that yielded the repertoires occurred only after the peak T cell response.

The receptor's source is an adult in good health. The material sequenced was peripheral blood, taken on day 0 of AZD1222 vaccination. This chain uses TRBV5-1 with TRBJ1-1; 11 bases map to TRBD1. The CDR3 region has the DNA TGCGCCAGCAGCCAGGGACAGGGGGACACTGAAGCTTTCTTT. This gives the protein CASSQGQGDTEAFF.